This TCR beta chain was recorded in a study of T cell responses to AZD1222 COVID-19 vaccine. V shed 8 bases and J shed 5 bases, with 18 bases lying between them. This CDR3 is built from 14 residues. Germline loops: CDR1 SNHLY, CDR2 FYNNEI. In regard to this clone: The antigen remains unidentified.

The table came from immunoSEQ multiplex PCR; TCRdb's copy has only in-frame clones and leaves some out. This sample carries around 65,000 clones, roughly 70% of them seen once, and the ten largest clones take about 14%. The study, taken as a whole, reports: Spike-specific TCRs gained breadth and depth after people received two AZD1222 doses.

The sequence came from an adult in good health. The sequencing used peripheral blood, collected on day 0 of AZD1222 vaccination. The chain is built from TRBV2 and TRBJ2-5; D tentatively reads TRBD1 or TRBD2 (6 bases each). The CDR3 sequence is CASETGGDGETQYF. CDR3 sequence (DNA): TGTGCCAGCGAGACAGGAGGGGACGGGGAGACCCAGTACTTC.